The 30 T cell receptor beta chains listed next were all sequenced from one sample in a study of OX40 agonist ivuxolimab in advanced cancers. Assay used: immunoSEQ multiplex PCR; TCRdb lists only in-frame clones, some missing. The sample records roughly 34,000 clones, 84% being singletons. The sequences come from CD4+ or CD8+ T cells sorted from blood, collected in a trial of the OX40 agonist ivuxolimab. The origin of the receptors is an adult with an advanced solid tumor such as melanoma, head and neck, liver or kidney cancer.

This clone was counted only a few times. The chain carries TRBV27 and TRBJ2-5; 7 positions match TRBD1. Unmatched junction bases numbered 8, after V lost 6 bases and J lost 4 bases. CDR1 is MNHEY, CDR2 SMNVEV, per germline (reference sequence). The CDR3 is made up of 14 amino acids. CDR3 nucleotide sequence: TGTGCCAGCAGACCGACAGGGCAATTAGAGACCCAGTACTTC. As protein: CASRPTGQLETQYF.

The V call is TRBV28, the J call TRBJ2-7, with 7 bases matching TRBD1. The CDR3 is made up of 14 amino acids. CDR1 MDHEN and CDR2 SYDVKM come from the germline V gene. The V gene end was trimmed by 6 bases and the J gene end by 5 bases; junction bases not matched to a gene: 10. In DNA, the CDR3 is TGTGCCAGCAGCGACAGGACAGGTACCCACGAGCAGTACTTC. Its translation is CASSDRTGTHEQYF.

The chain employs TRBV7-9 and TRBJ2-7; possibly TRBD1 for D (6 bases). The CDR3 totals 14 residues. Trimming removed 5 bases from V and 3 bases from J, with 14 bases in between. Germline V lookup: CDR1 SEHNR, CDR2 FQNEAQ (reference sequence). The CDR3: CASSLGQSSYEQYF. In DNA form, the CDR3 reads TGTGCCAGCAGCCTAGGACAGTCCAGCTACGAGCAGTACTTC.

Comment on this clone: At one of its ends the junction is not consistent with the germline gene, which may arise from a read error. J is TRBJ1-2 and V is TRBV30; D is undetermined. The CDR3 sequence is 15 residues long. CDR1 is GTSNPN, CDR2 SVGIG, per germline (reference sequence). DNA of the CDR3: TGTGCCTGGGGTGTCACCTTCCAGGACAACTATGGCTACACCTTC. It specifies CAWGVTFQDNYGYTF. The full variable domain, in which reference TRBV30 and TRBJ1-2 provide the parts outside the CDR3, is SQTIHQWPATLVQPVGSPLSLECTVEGTSNPNLYWYRQAAGRGLQLLFYSVGIGQISSEVPQNLSASRPQDRQFILSSKKLLLSDSGFYLCAWGVTFQDNYGYTFGSGTRLTVV.

The chain combines TRBV5-6 with TRBJ2-3, with 13 bases aligning to TRBD2. The CDR3 spans 16 residues. J gave up 2 bases and V 1 base, and 1 base lay outside the gene matches. CDR1 is SGHDT and CDR2 is YYEEEE in the germline V gene. The CDR3 nucleotides are TGTGCCAGCAGCTTGACTAGCGGGGGGGCCACAGATACGCAGTATTTT. Protein product: CASSLTSGGATDTQYF.

In its sample, this clone was seen once. The J gene is TRBJ2-7, the V gene TRBV7-9; 8 bases line up with TRBD1. V was pared by 4 bases and J by 7 bases, with 24 bases of the junction left unmatched. There are 19 residues in the CDR3. Germline assignment: CDR1 SEHNR and CDR2 FQNEAQ (reference sequence). CDR3 DNA sequence: TGTGCCAGCAGCTCCCGGGACAGGTTCCTAGCAGACGAGTGTGTGGAGCAGTACTTC. This sequence encodes CASSSRDRFLADECVEQYF.

The chain couples TRBV2 to TRBJ2-1, with D possibly matching TRBD1 (6 bases). CDR1 is SNHLY and CDR2 is FYNNEI in the germline V gene. The CDR3 covers 15 residues. Deletions cut 6 bases from V and 3 bases from J, with 15 bases between. The CDR3 region is CASSSPGHLYNEQFF. CDR3 in DNA: TGTGCCAGCAGCTCTCCGGGACACCTCTACAATGAGCAGTTCTTC.

This rearrangement joins TRBV6-6 to TRBJ1-1; 10 positions match TRBD1. This CDR3 region has 13 residues. The junction had 2 bases not matched to a gene; V was cut back by 5 bases and J by 5 bases. CDR1 is MNHNY and CDR2 is SVGAGI in the germline V gene (reference sequence). The DNA for the CDR3 is TGTGCCAGCAGTCGGACAGGGGGTACTGAAGCTTTCTTT. This encodes CASSRTGGTEAFF.

The V call is TRBV4-2, the J call TRBJ2-7; 7 bases align to TRBD2. Germline V lookup: CDR1 LGHNA, CDR2 YNFKEQ. This CDR3 has 17 amino acids. J lost 0 bases, V lost 3 bases, and 11 bases had no gene match. Here the CDR3 DNA reads TGTGCCAGCAGCCAGGAGGGGCCTAGCGGTGCCTCCTACGAGCAGTACTTC. Its protein is CASSQEGPSGASYEQYF.

This chain links TRBV7-8 with TRBJ2-7, with D perhaps being TRBD1 or TRBD2 (5 bases each). Germline loops: CDR1 SGHVS, CDR2 FQNEAQ. The CDR3 is 17 amino acids. V shed 3 bases and J shed 0 bases, with 18 bases lying between them. The CDR3 region is CASSLGVSFGNSYEQYF. CDR3 DNA sequence: TGTGCCAGCAGCTTGGGGGTCTCATTCGGGAACTCCTACGAGCAGTACTTC.

V is TRBV4-3 and J is TRBJ1-2; D is unresolved. Germline lookup yields CDR1 LGHNA and CDR2 YSLEER. The CDR3 contains 15 residues. The V end lost 3 bases, the J end lost 8 bases, and 19 bases lay between the germline ends. CDR3 nucleotides: TGCGCCAGCAGCCAGGCTAACAGAGATTCATGGGGCTACACCTTC. This gives the protein CASSQANRDSWGYTF.

The rearrangement links TRBV9 to TRBJ2-1; tentatively, D is TRBD2 (6 bases). Trimming cost V 2 bases and J 0 bases, with 9 bases left between them. Per germline, CDR1 SGDLS and CDR2 YYNGEE. This CDR3 is built from 15 residues. CDR3 in amino acids: CASSVSGSSYNEQFF. CDR3 nucleotides: TGTGCCAGCAGCGTTAGCGGTAGCTCCTACAATGAGCAGTTCTTC.

This chain joins TRBV6-1 and TRBJ1-5; D might be TRBD1 (6 bases). CDR1 is MNHNS, CDR2 SASEGT, per germline. Trimming pared 3 bases from V and 2 bases from J, leaving 17 bases between. The CDR3 sequence is 17 residues long. The CDR3 DNA reads TGTGCCAGCAGTGACGAGGCAGGGGATTGGGGCAATCAGCCCCAGCATTTT. Translation: CASSDEAGDWGNQPQHF.

As regards this clone: Sequence at one end of the junction differs from germline and may be a read error. This rearrangement joins TRBV13 to TRBJ1-2; perhaps TRBD1 as D (5 bases). Germline values: CDR1 PRHDT, CDR2 FYEKMQ (reference sequence). The length of the CDR3 is 13 residues. The CDR3 DNA sequence: TGTGCCAGCAGCTTAGTGGGGGTAGGGGTTCGGGTCTTC. Its translation is CASSLVGVGVRVF.

V is TRBV23-1 and J is TRBJ2-6; D is unresolved. TRBV23-1 is an open reading frame, and its role is uncertain. The length of the CDR3 is 15 residues. V dropped 1 base and J dropped 2 bases, with 6 bases sitting between them. CDR3 sequence (DNA): TGCGCCAGCAGTCAATGGAGTCCTGGGGCCAACGTCCTGACTTTC. Translation gives CASSQWSPGANVLTF.

The chain links TRBV28 to TRBJ2-5, with D tentatively TRBD1 (7 bases). V was clipped by 8 bases and J by 5 bases, with 27 bases between them. The CDR3 contains 17 residues. Per germline, CDR1 MDHEN and CDR2 SYDVKM. The CDR3 loop reads CASLLRGGQGEAETQYF. DNA for the CDR3: TGTGCCAGCCTCTTGAGGGGTGGGCAGGGGGAGGCGGAGACCCAGTACTTC.

This clone has a single count. The chain couples TRBV6-1 to TRBJ2-7, with TRBD1 identical over 9 bases. CDR3 length: 16 amino acids. J lost 1 base, V lost 3 bases, and 7 bases had no gene match. The germline V gene has CDR1 MNHNS and CDR2 SASEGT. The CDR3 DNA is TGTGCCAGCAGTGAGGCTACCGGGACAGGGTCCTACGAGCAGTACTTC. Translation: CASSEATGTGSYEQYF.

This clone was detected once. The chain is built from TRBV27 and TRBJ2-3; no reliable D call. From germline, CDR1 is MNHEY and CDR2 SMNVEV (reference sequence). The V end was cut by 0 bases, the J end by 7 bases, with 8 bases between. CDR3 size: 13 residues. For the CDR3, the DNA is TGTGCCAGCAGTTTATCGAGTATGAATACGCAGTATTTT. It codes for CASSLSSMNTQYF.

The rearrangement links TRBV28 to TRBJ1-6; TRBD1 is a possible D gene (6 bases). CDR3 length equals 14 residues. Trimming took 8 bases from V and 7 from J, leaving 15 bases between them. Germline V gives CDR1 MDHEN, CDR2 SYDVKM. CDR3 in DNA: TGTGCCAGCGCGCAGACAGGAGAAAATTCACCCCTCCACTTT. Protein sequence: CASAQTGENSPLHF. Drawing the rest from reference TRBV28 and TRBJ1-6, the complete variable domain is DVKVTQSSRYLVKRTGEKVFLECVQDMDHENMFWYRQDPGLGLRLIYFSYDVKMKEKGDIPEGYSVSREKKERFSLILESASTNQTSMYLCASAQTGENSPLHFGNGTRLTVT.

This clone was picked up one time. The gene calls are TRBV7-9 and TRBJ1-5; the D is unclear. Germline V CDR1 and CDR2: SEHNR, FQNEAQ (reference sequence). Trimming cost V 4 bases and J 3 bases, with 13 bases left between them. The length of the CDR3 is 15 residues. The CDR3 reads CASSSDDTANQPQHF. The DNA for the CDR3 is TGTGCCAGCAGCTCCGACGACACCGCCAATCAGCCCCAGCATTTT.

Notes on this clone: The same CDR3 can be traced to other DNA sequences in this sample. The chain combines TRBV6-6 with TRBJ2-7, with 7 nucleotides matching TRBD1. Germline values: CDR1 MNHNY, CDR2 SVGAGI (reference sequence). V trimming: 6 bases; J trimming: 2 bases; junction bases outside the gene matches: 4. CDR3 size: 13 residues. The CDR3 DNA is TGTGCCAGCAGCCGACAGGGTCCCTACGAGCAGTACTTC. Its translation: CASSRQGPYEQYF.

V and J are TRBV5-1 and TRBJ2-7, with a tentative D call TRBD2 (7 bases). There are 14 residues in the CDR3. The V and J ends lost 7 bases and 5 bases respectively, with 19 bases between them. Germline CDR1 and CDR2: SGHRS and YFSETQ. CDR3 amino acids: CASHRRGADHEQYF. Written as DNA, the CDR3 is TGCGCCAGCCACCGCCGGGGGGCCGACCACGAGCAGTACTTC.

The chain combines TRBV28 with TRBJ1-2; no definite D call. The CDR3 sequence is 15 residues long. The germline V gene has CDR1 MDHEN and CDR2 SYDVKM. The V and J ends lost 1 base and 3 bases respectively, with 12 bases between them. The DNA for the CDR3 is TGTGCCAGCAGTTTATTGGGCAGGCGCCACTATGGCTACACCTTC. It is translated as CASSLLGRRHYGYTF.

V gene TRBV6-6 combines with J gene TRBJ2-7, with D possibly being TRBD2 (6 bases). V lost 7 bases and J 1 base, leaving 11 bases between the germline ends. The CDR3 is 13 residues long. CDR1 is MNHNY and CDR2 is SVGAGI in the germline V gene (reference sequence). The CDR3 protein is CASKGLESYEQYF. The CDR3 DNA reads TGTGCCAGCAAGGGACTTGAGTCCTACGAGCAGTACTTC.

The chain recombines TRBV15 with TRBJ2-2, with D hard to call. V lost 3 bases and J lost 3, with 2 bases in between. This CDR3 comprises 12 residues. Germline-derived CDR1 and CDR2 are LNHNV and YYDKDF (reference sequence). The DNA for the CDR3 is TGTGCCACCAGCAGTGACACCGGGGAGCTGTTTTTT. It translates to CATSSDTGELFF.

The V gene is TRBV27, the J gene TRBJ1-5, with 7 bases lining up with TRBD1. This CDR3 is built from 14 residues. V trimming: 6 bases; J trimming: 3 bases; junction bases outside the gene matches: 5. Germline V lookup: CDR1 MNHEY, CDR2 SMNVEV (reference sequence). CDR3 nucleotide sequence: TGTGCCAGCAGCCCGGGACAGTCCAATCAGCCCCAGCATTTT. Protein sequence: CASSPGQSNQPQHF.

This clone has just a few counts. The chain links TRBV7-9 to TRBJ2-3, with TRBD2 as a possible D gene (6 bases). The CDR3 runs to 13 residues. V lost 3 bases and J 10 bases, leaving 14 bases between the germline ends. CDR1 SEHNR and CDR2 FQNEAQ come from the germline V gene (reference sequence). For the CDR3, the DNA is TGTGCCAGCAGCTTGGATTTTGGGGGGTCGCAGTATTTT. It is translated as CASSLDFGGSQYF. Full variable domain (missing parts from reference TRBV7-9 and TRBJ2-3): DTGVSQNPRHKITKRGQNVTFRCDPISEHNRLYWYRQTLGQGPEFLTYFQNEAQLEKSRLLSDRFSAERPKGSFSTLEIQRTEQGDSAMYLCASSLDFGGSQYFGPGTRLTVL.

The J gene is TRBJ1-2, the V gene TRBV5-3; 8 nucleotides agree with TRBD1. TRBV5-3 is reported as an ORF; its role is uncertain. This CDR3 is 13 amino acids long. Trimming took 8 bases from V and 3 from J; bases not matched to a gene: 6. In nucleotides, the CDR3 is TGTGCCAGCCGGACAGGGATGGACTATGGCTACACCTTC. It specifies CASRTGMDYGYTF.

The chain employs TRBV2 and TRBJ2-7, with D possibly being TRBD1 (6 bases). Looked up from germline, CDR1 is SNHLY and CDR2 is FYNNEI. Trimming took off 3 bases at V and 4 bases at J, with 13 bases between the two ends. This CDR3 spans 14 amino acids. CDR3 region: CASSDRTESYEQYF. The CDR3 DNA follows: TGTGCCAGCAGTGATCGGACAGAAAGTTACGAGCAGTACTTC.

The chain has TRBV9 and TRBJ2-2; TRBD1 matches 8 bases. The V gene end was trimmed by 3 bases and the J gene end by 0 bases; junction bases not matched to a gene: 1. Germline V gene sequence: CDR1 SGDLS, CDR2 YYNGEE. This CDR3 comprises 15 residues. The CDR3 region has the DNA TGTGCCAGCAGCGCACAGGGGGCGAACACCGGGGAGCTGTTTTTT. Protein: CASSAQGANTGELFF.